This TCR beta chain appears in the sequencing data of a study of shared clonotypes between healthy human individuals. Study-wide background: Per donor, three plates held CD4 naive cells, three held CD4 memory, two held CD8 naive and one held CD8 memory. Findings and caveats of the study: In the sorted subsets, rarefaction showed sequencing was incomplete despite large depth. Few donors limited the genetic and exposure-history diversity represented.

Genomic DNA belonging to each subset was distributed in equal measure over several immunoSEQ plates. Generated by immunoSEQ multiplex PCR, the TCRdb table keeps only in-frame clones and is missing some. The profile shows over a million clones, roughly 96% of them singletons. The J segment lost 3 bases and the V segment lost 2 bases, leaving 11 bases of the junction unmatched. This CDR3 contains 18 residues. Germline lookup yields CDR1 KGHSH and CDR2 LQKENI. On this clone itself: Its antigen is unknown.

Sequencing input: naive CD4+ T cells sorted from blood. Described subset: CD45RA+ positively selected. This receptor was identified in a man younger than 45 in good health. The rearrangement uses TRBV18 and TRBJ2-2; 8 bases fit TRBD1. The CDR3 DNA reads as TGTGCCAGCTCACCAAAACAGCAGGGGGCGTCGTACACCGGGGAGCTGTTTTTT. Its protein product is CASSPKQQGASYTGELFF.